This TCR beta chain is from a study of T cell repertoires in aging, cancer and after chemotherapy. Study outcomes and limitations: Across the chemotherapy interval, each cancer cohort showed higher median generation probability, suggesting thymic rebound.

Germline V gives CDR1 MNHNY, CDR2 SVGAGI (reference sequence). This CDR3 has 14 residues. Between the trimmed V and J ends, which lost 0 bases and 1 base, there was a span of 6 bases. Concerning this clonotype itself: Its antigen is currently unknown.

A mixed TRB-A/B primer pool amplified rearranged TRB by multiplex touch-down PCR. TCRdb re-analysed the multiplex PCR reads in MiXCR, keeping a single row per CDR3 protein. Among 10,000 to 15,000 distinct CDR3 sequences listed, approximately 34% were seen once. Amplification of TCR beta used genomic DNA extracted from peripheral blood. The V call is TRBV6-6, the J call TRBJ1-2; D remains unclear. The TCR was taken from a human donor in good health. The donor label of this sample is uncertain. The sequencing sample was made of blood. CDR3 region: CASSYSGNNYGYTF. The CDR3 region has the DNA TGTGCCAGCAGTTACTCGGGTAATAACTATGGCTACACCTTC.